This is a list of T cell receptor beta chains from one sample in a study of shared clonotypes between healthy human individuals. Generated by immunoSEQ multiplex PCR, the TCRdb table keeps only in-frame clones and is missing some. Of approximately 2.3 million clones in the sample, 93% were seen once. Sequences were obtained from naive CD4+ T cells from PBMCs. The receptors stem from a man between 18 and 29 years old in good health. Some clones in this sample may be carry-over from other donors' samples. Both conserved end residues are part of each CDR3. The D gene is left open where the match is weak. Clone size appears in some rows only: once, few, many, or a class for an expanded clone.

V	J	D	size	DNA	CDR3
TRBV6-1	TRBJ1-5	TRBD1	-	TGTGCCAGCAGCGGGACAGGGGGGGGTAGGCCCCAGCATTTT	CASSGTGGGRPQHF
TRBV10-1	TRBJ2-1	-	-	TGCGCCAGCAGTGAAGGAGGGGGGAATGAGCAGTTCTTC	CASSEGGGNEQFF
TRBV11-2	TRBJ2-1	TRBD2	-	TGTGCCAGCAGCTGGGGACTAGCTGGTTACAATGAGCAGTTCTTC	CASSWGLAGYNEQFF
TRBV28	TRBJ2-1	-	-	TGTGCCAGCAGCCCGATGGAAACCGACAAGGAGTTCTTC	CASSPMETDKEFF
TRBV4-1	TRBJ1-5	TRBD1	-	TGCGCCAGCAGCCATTTCGACAGGGGTGGCAATCAGCCCCAGCATTTT	CASSHFDRGGNQPQHF
TRBV6-5	TRBJ2-1	-	-	TGTGCCAGCAGCTCGACCTTGGGGGCATATGATGAGCAGTTCTTC	CASSSTLGAYDEQFF
TRBV28	TRBJ2-6	-	once	TGTGCCAGCACCTTAGTTCGGACTGGGGCCAACGTCCTGACTTTC	CASTLVRTGANVLTF
TRBV6-4	TRBJ2-3	TRBD2	once	TGTGCCAGCAGTCCGGGACTAGCGGGGGGCGGAGATACGCAGTATTTT	CASSPGLAGGGDTQYF
TRBV4-3	TRBJ1-2	-	-	TGCGCCAGCAGCTTAGCCTCGGGAGCTCGGTCCTTC	CASSLASGARSF
TRBV5-1	TRBJ2-7	-	-	TGCGCCAGCAGCTTGGGGCCTGGGGGCGAGCAGTACTTC	CASSLGPGGEQYF
TRBV7-2	TRBJ2-3	-	-	TGTGCCAGCAGCTTGAACGGGGGTACGCAGTATTTT	CASSLNGGTQYF
TRBV5-1	TRBJ1-3	-	-	TGCGCCAGCAGCTTGGAGCACCTGGAGGCTGGAAACACCATATATTTT	CASSLEHLEAGNTIYF
TRBV7-5	TRBJ2-1	-	-	TGTGCCAGAAGCTTAGCCGGGGCTAGCGGGAGATCCAATGAGCAGTTCTTC	CARSLAGASGRSNEQFF
TRBV27	TRBJ2-1	-	once	TGTGCCAGCAGTACCGTCCCGGGGCGATACGCCTTGAATGAGCAGTTCTTC	CASSTVPGRYALNEQFF
TRBV9	TRBJ1-1	-	-	TGTGCCAGCAGCTCGACGGGTTGGACTGAAGCTTTCTTT	CASSSTGWTEAFF
TRBV9	TRBJ2-1	TRBD2	once	TGTGCCAGCAGCGTGGGGACTAGCGGGACGTATGAGCAGTTCTTC	CASSVGTSGTYEQFF